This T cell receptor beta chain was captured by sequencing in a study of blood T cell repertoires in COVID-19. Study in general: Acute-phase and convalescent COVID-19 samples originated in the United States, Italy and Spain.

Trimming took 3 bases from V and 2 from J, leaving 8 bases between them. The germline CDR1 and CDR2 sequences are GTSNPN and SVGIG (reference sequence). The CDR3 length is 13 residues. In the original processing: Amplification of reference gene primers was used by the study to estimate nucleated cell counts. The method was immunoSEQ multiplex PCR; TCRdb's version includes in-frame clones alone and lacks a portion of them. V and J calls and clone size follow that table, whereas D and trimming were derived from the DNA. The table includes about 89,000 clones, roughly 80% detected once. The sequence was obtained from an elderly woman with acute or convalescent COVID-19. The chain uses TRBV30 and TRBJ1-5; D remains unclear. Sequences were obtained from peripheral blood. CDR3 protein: CAWSPEGNQPQHF. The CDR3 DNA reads TGTGCCTGGAGCCCGGAGGGCAATCAGCCCCAGCATTTT.